These 6 T cell receptor beta chains share one sample of origin, sequenced in a study of CD8+CD57+ T cells in acquired aplastic anemia. Investigators profiled TCR beta VDJ and CDR3 from genomic DNA template. TCRdb independently ran MiXCR on the reads; one entry per CDR3 protein. The sample records 35,000 to 45,000 distinct CDR3 sequences, more than 65% being singletons. Sequencing was performed on sorted CD4+, CD8+, or CD8+CD57+ T cells (not recorded which) from PBMCs. Receptors were obtained from a human donor in good health, serving as a control.

The chain recombines TRBV2 with TRBJ2-5; possible D gene TRBD1, 5 bases. The CDR3 is 13 residues long. Germline V gene lookup returns CDR1 SNHLY and CDR2 FYNNEI. V lost 2 bases and J 8 bases, leaving 12 bases between the germline ends. As DNA, the CDR3 is TGTGCCAGCAGTGAACGCAGGGTAGAAACCCAGTACTTC. Translation gives CASSERRVETQYF.

This clonotype was found a few times. The chain carries TRBV10-1 and TRBJ2-7; 9 bases line up with TRBD1. CDR3 size: 13 residues. The V segment lost 6 bases and the J segment 4 bases; nucleotides outside the gene matches: 4. The germline CDR1 and CDR2 sequences are WNHNN and SYGVQD (reference sequence). CDR3 sequence reads: CASSTGGGYEQYV. The CDR3, as DNA: TGCGCCAGCAGCACAGGGGGCGGATACGAGCAGTACGTC.

The chain carries TRBV10-3 and TRBJ2-2, with 8 bases lining up with TRBD1. Germline CDR1 reads ENHRY; CDR2 reads SYGVKD. The CDR3 length is 13 residues. The ends lost 9 bases at V and 4 bases at J; junction bases unmatched: 4. The CDR3 sequence: CAIGQGGTGELFF. CDR3 coding DNA: TGTGCCATTGGACAGGGCGGCACCGGGGAGCTGTTTTTT.

This chain connects TRBV11-1 to TRBJ2-7, with a weak D call TRBD1 (6 bases). Germline-derived CDR1 and CDR2 are SGHAT and FQDESV (reference sequence). This CDR3 region has 17 residues. Trimming took 5 bases from V and 0 from J, leaving 20 bases between them. CDR3: CASSPASGTLSSYEQYF. The CDR3 DNA reads as TGTGCCAGCAGCCCGGCCTCCGGGACACTGAGCTCCTACGAGCAGTACTTC.

The J gene is TRBJ2-5, the V gene TRBV7-9; D uncertain. The V and J ends lost 5 bases and 1 base respectively, with 8 bases between them. Germline V gene lookup returns CDR1 SEHNR and CDR2 FQNEAQ (reference sequence). The CDR3 runs to 13 residues. The CDR3 here is CASSRVGQETQYF. The CDR3 coding sequence is TGTGCCAGCAGCCGGGTGGGCCAAGAGACCCAGTACTTC.

The rearrangement joins TRBV20-1 to TRBJ2-1; the D gene is possibly TRBD2 (5 bases). CDR1 is DFQATT, CDR2 SNEGSKA, per germline (reference sequence). The CDR3 contains 12 residues. With 3 bases removed from V and 7 bases from J, the gap between germline ends came to 10 bases. For the CDR3, the DNA is TGCAGTGCTAGCGGGGTGGTTAATGAGCAGTTCTTC. Its protein is CSASGVVNEQFF.